The 14 T cell receptor beta chains reported below all come from one sample, sequenced in a study of blood T cell repertoires in COVID-19. Method: immunoSEQ multiplex PCR; TCRdb's copy keeps in-frame clones and lacks some. The sample lists approximately 97,000 clones, 88% occurring once. The sequencing sample was made of peripheral blood. The receptors come from a man aged 50 to 59 with COVID-19, enrolled during active disease.

The chain links TRBV4-1 to TRBJ2-5, with D perhaps matching TRBD2 (6 bases). V lost 1 base and J 5 bases, leaving 17 bases between the germline ends. Germline values: CDR1 MGHRA, CDR2 YSYEKL. There are 16 residues in the CDR3. The DNA for the CDR3 is TGCGCCAGCAGCCAAGCAGGGACTCGGAACAAGGAGACCCAGTACTTC. Amino acid sequence: CASSQAGTRNKETQYF.

This clone has just a few counts. The gene calls are TRBV6-5 and TRBJ1-3; 7 nucleotides agree with TRBD1. V lost 0 bases and J lost 7; bases outside the gene matches: 6. There are 15 residues in the CDR3. Germline CDR1 MNHEY, CDR2 SVGAGI. This CDR3 is CASSYSEGALNTIYF. The CDR3 nucleotides read TGTGCCAGCAGTTACTCGGAGGGGGCATTGAACACCATATATTTT.

The J gene is TRBJ1-6, the V gene TRBV7-9, with unresolved D. This CDR3 is built from 16 residues. CDR1 is SEHNR and CDR2 is FQNEAQ in the germline V gene (reference sequence). V lost 0 bases and J 6 bases, leaving 12 bases between the germline ends. CDR3 DNA: TGTGCCAGCAGCTTAGCGGGCGGGTCCAGTAATTCACCCCTCCACTTT. This codes for CASSLAGGSSNSPLHF.

The rearrangement links TRBV19 to TRBJ1-6; 7 nucleotides match TRBD1. The germline gives CDR1 LNHDA, CDR2 SQIVND (reference sequence). CDR3 length: 15 residues. V was clipped by 2 bases and J by 7 bases; unmatched bases: 5. CDR3: CASSILGGANSPLHF. Here the CDR3 DNA reads TGTGCCAGTAGTATATTAGGGGGCGCGAATTCACCCCTCCACTTT.

The chain recombines TRBV18 with TRBJ2-7; D possibly corresponds to TRBD1 (7 bases). CDR1 and CDR2 (germline): KGHSH, LQKENI. The CDR3 runs to 14 residues. The germline V and J ends were trimmed by 2 bases and 4 bases, with 12 bases remaining between them. CDR3 nucleotide sequence: TGTGCCAGCTCACCAGGCAGGGGGGCTTACGAGCAGTACTTC. It encodes CASSPGRGAYEQYF.

J is TRBJ1-6 and V is TRBV6-5, with TRBD1 matching over 8 bases. CDR1 is MNHEY, CDR2 SVGAGI, per germline. The CDR3 contains 14 residues. The trim removed 4 bases at V and 6 bases at J, leaving 2 bases unmatched. This chain's CDR3 is CASSWGQANSPLHF. The CDR3 region has the DNA TGTGCCAGCAGTTGGGGACAGGCTAATTCACCCCTCCACTTT.

This clone has only a few counts. This rearrangement joins TRBV3-1 (or the pseudogene TRBV3-2) to TRBJ1-5; 7 positions agree with TRBD1. The CDR3 runs 15 residues. V lost 2 bases and J lost 1; bases outside the gene matches: 2. Germline V gene lookup returns CDR1 LGHDT and CDR2 YNNKEL (reference sequence). The CDR3 sequence is CASSQTGQSNQPQHF. CDR3 DNA: TGTGCCAGCAGCCAAACGGGACAGAGCAATCAGCCCCAGCATTTT.

This chain joins TRBV5-4 and TRBJ2-5; D may be TRBD1 (6 bases). V was shortened by 1 base and J by 4 bases, with 8 bases between the two germline ends. CDR3 length: 13 residues. Germline values: CDR1 SGHNT, CDR2 YYREEE (reference sequence). The CDR3: CASSLRGSETQYF. The CDR3 nucleotides read TGTGCCAGCAGCTTGAGGGGGTCAGAGACCCAGTACTTC.

The rearrangement links TRBV7-3 to TRBJ1-1, with TRBD1 matching 10 bases. V trimming: 5 bases; J trimming: 5 bases; junction bases outside the gene matches: 8. Germline CDR1 reads SGHTA; CDR2 reads FQGTGA. CDR3 size: 15 residues. CDR3 nucleotide sequence: TGTGCCAGCAGCCTAGAGCGGACAGGGGGTACTGAAGCTTTCTTT. As protein: CASSLERTGGTEAFF.

V is TRBV5-5 and J is TRBJ2-1, with 8 bases lining up with TRBD2. Germline V lookup: CDR1 SGHKS, CDR2 YYEKEE (reference sequence). V lost 4 bases and J lost 4; bases outside the gene matches: 7. The CDR3 length is 15 residues. The CDR3 DNA reads TGTGCCAGCAGCGTGAGACTAGCGACTTACAATGAGCAGTTCTTC. Its protein is CASSVRLATYNEQFF.

V and J are TRBV6-6 and TRBJ1-6; D is undetermined. Germline V gene lookup returns CDR1 MNHNY and CDR2 SVGAGI (reference sequence). V lost 5 bases, J lost 0 bases, and 23 bases lay in between. The length of the CDR3 is 20 residues. Written as DNA, the CDR3 is TGTGCCAGCAGTCCATACGCGGCAGTTTGGCCTAGCTCCTATAATTCACCCCTCCACTTT. The encoded protein is CASSPYAAVWPSSYNSPLHF.

The chain uses TRBV9 and TRBJ2-5, with 11 bases lining up with TRBD2. The CDR3 runs 16 residues. The J segment lost 2 bases and the V segment lost 0 bases, leaving 3 bases of the junction unmatched. Germline lookup yields CDR1 SGDLS and CDR2 YYNGEE. CDR3 bases: TGTGCCAGCAGCGTAGCTAGCGGGGGGCCTCAAGAGACCCAGTACTTC. Translating gives CASSVASGGPQETQYF. Combining the CDR3 with reference TRBV9 and TRBJ2-5 gives the whole variable domain DSGVTQTPKHLITATGQRVTLRCSPRSGDLSVYWYQQSLDQGLQFLIQYYNGEERAKGNILERFSAQQFPDLHSELNLSSLELGDSALYFCASSVASGGPQETQYFGPGTRLLVL.

This clone came up once. The chain couples TRBV24-1 to TRBJ1-1; D gene unclear. Trimming shortened V by 2 bases and J by 7 bases, and 10 bases separated the two germline ends. Looked up from germline, CDR1 is KGHDR and CDR2 is SFDVKD. The CDR3 has 13 residues. CDR3 sequence: CATSDSGRGEAFF. The CDR3 coding sequence is TGTGCCACCAGTGATTCGGGTCGAGGTGAAGCTTTCTTT.

This sequence joins TRBV7-8 and TRBJ1-1; 7 nucleotides match TRBD1. The germline V gene has CDR1 SGHVS and CDR2 FQNEAQ. This CDR3 has 12 amino acids. After removal of 1 base from V and 10 bases from J, the junction contained 3 bases not matched to a gene. The CDR3 region is CASSLDRTGAFF. The CDR3 DNA follows: TGTGCCAGCAGCTTAGACAGGACAGGAGCTTTCTTT.